These 24 T cell receptor beta chains were sequenced from one sample in a study of beta chain features in type 1 diabetes. Study-level points and caveats: TCRB CDR3s were moderately but significantly shorter in Type 1 diabetes patients in all four CD4+ subsets.

Isolated RNA was reverse transcribed in full, so expressed TCRB transcripts were sequenced. Only in-frame clones appear in the TCRdb table, and some are missing; sequencing was by immunoSEQ multiplex PCR. The sample lists a few hundred thousand clones; 8% to 10% were seen once. No antigen is known for these receptors. The sequencing sample was made of central memory CD4+ T cells from blood. These receptors were obtained from a man under 40 with type 1 diabetes.

V gene TRBV30 combines with J gene TRBJ1-4; D might be TRBD1 (5 bases). Germline V gives CDR1 GTSNPN, CDR2 SVGIG (reference sequence). The V end was cut by 0 bases, the J end by 8 bases, with 10 bases between. This CDR3 spans 13 amino acids. The CDR3 sequence: CAWSVTGAEKLFF. The CDR3 coding sequence is TGTGCCTGGAGTGTAACAGGTGCCGAAAAACTGTTTTTT.

This clone has a handful of counts. The gene calls are TRBV6-5 and TRBJ2-1; 8 nucleotides agree with TRBD1. This CDR3 has 13 amino acids. Looked up from germline, CDR1 is MNHEY and CDR2 is SVGAGI. The CDR3 spells CASGSTGVGEQFF. The CDR3 coding sequence is TGTGCTTCGGGGTCGACAGGGGTGGGTGAGCAGTTCTTC.

This clone was seen at least ten times. The rearrangement joins TRBV4-1 to TRBJ1-5; the D is unclear. Trimming pared 0 bases from V and 5 bases from J, leaving 8 bases between. From germline, CDR1 is MGHRA and CDR2 YSYEKL. This CDR3 has 14 residues. DNA of the CDR3: TGCGCCAGCAGCCAAGAGGAAATTGATCAGCCCCAGCATTTT. Amino acid sequence: CASSQEEIDQPQHF.

This clone has a handful of counts. This sequence joins TRBV21-1 and TRBJ1-2; the D segment call TRBD1 is taken from the table without a DNA check. TRBV21-1 corresponds to a pseudogene. This CDR3 comprises 15 residues. Written as DNA, the CDR3 is TGTGCCAGCCTTGAAGGACAGGGGGCTTGTTATGGCTACACCTTC. The encoded protein is CASLEGQGACYGYTF.

This clone has a handful of counts. The chain is built from TRBV11-1 and TRBJ2-7; no reliable D call. V was pared by 5 bases and J by 4 bases, with 12 bases between. CDR1 is SGHAT, CDR2 FQDESV, per germline (reference sequence). The length of the CDR3 is 13 residues. CDR3 protein: CASSPNDFYEQYF. CDR3 coding DNA: TGTGCCAGCAGCCCTAACGACTTTTACGAGCAGTACTTC.

The chain couples TRBV7-3 to TRBJ1-4; a possible D gene is TRBD1 (6 bases). Trimming removed 3 bases from V and 4 bases from J, with 12 bases in between. This CDR3 spans 15 amino acids. Germline CDR1 is SGHTA and CDR2 is FQGTGA. The CDR3 coding sequence is TGTGCCAGCAGCTTCGTGACAGGCTTTAATGAAAAACTGTTTTTT. Protein: CASSFVTGFNEKLFF.

The chain couples TRBV4-1 to TRBJ1-4, with a possible D match to TRBD1 (6 bases). Trimming removed 0 bases at V and 8 bases at J, with 13 bases between. Germline V gene sequence: CDR1 MGHRA, CDR2 YSYEKL. The CDR3 has 15 residues. The CDR3 DNA sequence: TGCGCCAGCAGCCAAGATGGGGGGGGCCTCGAAAAACTGTTTTTT. Amino acid sequence: CASSQDGGGLEKLFF.

The V gene is TRBV5-1, the J gene TRBJ1-2; TRBD1 might be the D (5 bases). Trimming pared 4 bases from V and 8 bases from J, leaving 15 bases between. Germline CDR1 is SGHRS and CDR2 is YFSETQ. The CDR3 is made up of 13 amino acids. The chain's CDR3 is CASSITGDLGYTF. DNA of the CDR3: TGCGCCAGCAGCATAACAGGTGATCTGGGCTACACCTTC. The full variable domain, in which reference TRBV5-1 and TRBJ1-2 provide the parts outside the CDR3, is KAGVTQTPRYLIKTRGQQVTLSCSPISGHRSVSWYQQTPGQGLQFLFEYFSETQRNKGNFPGRFSGRQFSNSRSEMNVSTLELGDSALYLCASSITGDLGYTFGSGTRLTVV.

This chain links TRBV6-1 with TRBJ2-2; TRBD2 aligns across 9 bases. There are 16 residues in the CDR3. Losses at the gene ends were 0 bases for V and 7 bases for J; bases not matched to a gene: 6. Germline CDR1 and CDR2: MNHNS and SASEGT. CDR3 residues: CASSEAWGLAYGELFF. For the CDR3, the DNA is TGTGCCAGCAGTGAAGCGTGGGGACTAGCATACGGGGAGCTGTTTTTT.

In its sample, this clone was seen many times. V gene TRBV27 combines with J gene TRBJ2-7; 9 bases fit TRBD2. V trimming: 5 bases; J trimming: 2 bases; junction bases outside the gene matches: 7. The CDR3 has 15 amino acids. The germline V gene encodes CDR1 MNHEY and CDR2 SMNVEV (reference sequence). The CDR3 loop reads CASSPSTSGTYEQYF. The DNA for the CDR3 is TGTGCCAGCAGTCCTTCGACTAGCGGTACCTACGAGCAGTACTTC.

This clone occurred a few times. The chain has TRBV4-1 and TRBJ2-7, with 12 bases identical to TRBD2. The length of the CDR3 is 15 residues. V trimming: 3 bases; J trimming: 4 bases; junction bases outside the gene matches: 4. Germline V lookup: CDR1 MGHRA, CDR2 YSYEKL. CDR3 amino acids: CASSHSTSGRYEQYF. CDR3 DNA: TGCGCCAGCAGCCACTCGACTAGCGGGAGATACGAGCAGTACTTC.

This clone has just a few counts. V and J are TRBV6-4 and TRBJ2-2; 8 nucleotides match TRBD2. Trimming at V came to 4 bases and at J to 3 bases, leaving 4 bases not matched to a gene. The CDR3 is made up of 15 amino acids. Germline CDR1 reads MRHNA; CDR2 reads SNTAGT. This CDR3 is CASSGGLDYTGELFF. CDR3 DNA sequence: TGTGCCAGCAGTGGGGGACTAGATTACACCGGGGAGCTGTTTTTT.

This chain uses TRBV28 with TRBJ1-3; perhaps TRBD1 as D (5 bases). CDR1 is MDHEN and CDR2 is SYDVKM in the germline V gene. The V end lost 1 base, the J end lost 2 bases, and 15 bases lay between the germline ends. This CDR3 comprises 17 residues. This CDR3 is CASSLSDPNRPGNTIYF. Written as DNA, the CDR3 is TGTGCCAGCAGTTTATCCGACCCCAACAGGCCTGGAAACACCATATATTTT.

A note on this clone: At one of its ends the junction is not consistent with the germline gene, which may arise from a read error. Other DNA variants within this sample encode the same CDR3. The V call is TRBV5-4, the J call TRBJ2-1, with TRBD2 identical over 7 bases. Germline CDR1 is SGHNT and CDR2 is YYREEE (reference sequence). This CDR3 region has 15 residues. The CDR3 DNA follows: TGCGCCAGCAGCTCTAGCGGTCCTTCCTACAATGAGCAGTTCTTC. As protein: CASSSSGPSYNEQFF.

This clone was observed a handful of times. CDR3 nucleotide sequence: TGTGCCAGCACTGAACTAGCGGGAGACTACAATGAGCAGTTCTTC. Its protein is CASTELAGDYNEQFF. This chain joins TRBV27 and TRBJ2-1, with 11 bases that match TRBD2. Germline loops: CDR1 MNHEY, CDR2 SMNVEV (reference sequence). This CDR3 contains 15 residues. Trimming took 7 bases from V and 3 from J; bases not matched to a gene: 5.

V is TRBV2 and J is TRBJ1-5, with a tentative D call TRBD1 (5 bases). CDR1 is SNHLY, CDR2 FYNNEI, per germline. This CDR3 region has 16 residues. V was pared by 6 bases and J by 1 base, with 16 bases between. The CDR3: CASSLTGGLSNQPQHF. In DNA form, the CDR3 reads TGTGCCAGCAGCCTTACAGGAGGGCTAAGCAATCAGCCCCAGCATTTT.

There are many counts of this clone. This rearrangement joins TRBV4-2 to TRBJ1-1; TRBD1 is a possible D gene (5 bases). Germline CDR1 is LGHNA and CDR2 is YNFKEQ. The V end lost 1 base, the J end lost 1 base, and 10 bases lay between the germline ends. CDR3 size: 15 residues. The chain's CDR3 is CASSQGDGGNTEAFF. The CDR3 DNA sequence: TGTGCCAGCAGCCAAGGGGACGGCGGGAACACTGAAGCTTTCTTT.

This clone was counted ten times or more. The chain combines TRBV2 with TRBJ2-1; 9 bases match TRBD1. The germline CDR1 and CDR2 sequences are SNHLY and FYNNEI. This CDR3 region has 16 residues. Trimming took 6 bases from V and 7 from J; bases not matched to a gene: 13. The CDR3 DNA follows: TGTGCCAGCAGGAACCTACAGGGGGCGCCGCGAAATGAGCAGTTCTTC. Its translation is CASRNLQGAPRNEQFF.

The gene calls are TRBV5-4 and TRBJ2-5, with D tentatively TRBD1 (6 bases). Looked up from germline, CDR1 is SGHNT and CDR2 is YYREEE (reference sequence). V was clipped by 4 bases and J by 7 bases, with 20 bases between them. The CDR3 has 15 residues. This chain's CDR3 is CASSQRDRVRGTQYF. The DNA of the CDR3 is TGTGCCAGCAGCCAAAGGGACCGGGTCAGGGGGACCCAGTACTTC.

The chain carries TRBV30 and TRBJ2-7; D could derive from TRBD1 or TRBD2 (8 bases each). Germline V gene lookup returns CDR1 GTSNPN and CDR2 SVGIG (reference sequence). The CDR3 contains 19 residues. Trimming removed 2 bases from V and 4 bases from J, with 30 bases in between. This chain's CDR3 is CAWSRGRTGRRGVRYEQYF. In DNA, the CDR3 is TGTGCCTGGAGTAGGGGTAGGACAGGGAGGCGGGGGGTGAGATACGAGCAGTACTTC.

This clone was counted a few times. The genes are TRBV6-5 and TRBJ1-3; D is unresolved. V lost 10 bases, J lost 0 bases, and 7 bases lay in between. The CDR3 totals 12 residues. The germline CDR1 and CDR2 sequences are MNHEY and SVGAGI. The DNA of the CDR3 is TGTGCCACCACCGCCTCTGGAAACACCATATATTTT. Residues: CATTASGNTIYF.

This clone was seen repeatedly, ten times or more. This chain links TRBV15 with TRBJ2-1; TRBD2 might be the D (6 bases). Trimming took off 3 bases at V and 15 bases at J, with 18 bases between the two ends. The length of the CDR3 is 13 residues. The germline V gene encodes CDR1 LNHNV and CDR2 YYDKDF (reference sequence). The DNA of the CDR3 is TGTGCCACCAGCAGGGGGAGTGGACTAAGACTGTTCTTC. This sequence encodes CATSRGSGLRLFF.

The CDR3 region has the DNA TGCAGCGTTGACTTTCAAGGGGGCGCGAAAGGCTACACCTTC. Its protein product is CSVDFQGGAKGYTF. V is TRBV29-1 and J is TRBJ1-2; 7 bases agree with TRBD1. CDR3 length equals 14 residues. The germline V gene has CDR1 SQVTM and CDR2 ANQGSEA. J gave up 8 bases and V 3 bases, and 12 bases lay outside the gene matches.

V is TRBV11-2 and J is TRBJ1-2; D unclear. The CDR3 sequence is 16 residues long. Per the germline V gene, CDR1 is SGHAT and CDR2 is FQNNGV. V dropped 1 base and J dropped 0 bases, with 12 bases sitting between them. The DNA for the CDR3 is TGTGCCAGCAGCTTAGCTCTGCGGTACACTAACTATGGCTACACCTTC. The encoded protein is CASSLALRYTNYGYTF.